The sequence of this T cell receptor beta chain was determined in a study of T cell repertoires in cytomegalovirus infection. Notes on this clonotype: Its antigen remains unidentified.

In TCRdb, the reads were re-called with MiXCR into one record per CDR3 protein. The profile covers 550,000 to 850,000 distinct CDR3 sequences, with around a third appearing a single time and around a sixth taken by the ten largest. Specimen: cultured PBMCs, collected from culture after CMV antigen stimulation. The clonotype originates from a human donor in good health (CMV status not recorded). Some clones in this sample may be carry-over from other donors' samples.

In nucleotides, the CDR3 is TGTGCCATCAGTGAAGATATGGAGCGAGCTTTCTTT. Protein sequence: CAISEDMERAFF. V is TRBV10-3 and J is TRBJ1-1; no reliable D call. V gave up 3 bases and J gave up 10 bases, with 12 bases separating them. Germline assignment: CDR1 ENHRY and CDR2 SYGVKD. The CDR3 runs 12 residues.